Each of the 3 T cell receptor beta chains below was sequenced from the same sample in a study of blood T cell repertoires in COVID-19. Profiling relied on immunoSEQ multiplex PCR, and the TCRdb table lists in-frame clones only, not all of them. The sample has approximately 200,000 clones; about 85% are singletons. Sequenced sample: peripheral blood. Receptors originate from an elderly woman with COVID-19, enrolled during active disease.

V and J are TRBV6-5 and TRBJ2-7; TRBD1 matches 9 bases. Germline trimming cut 6 bases from V and 3 bases from J; bases unmatched to any gene: 6. Per the germline V gene, CDR1 is MNHEY and CDR2 is SVGAGI. CDR3 length: 14 amino acids. CDR3 nucleotide sequence: TGTGCCAGCAGCGCCGGGACAGGGATCTACGAGCAGTACTTC. This sequence encodes CASSAGTGIYEQYF.

The chain combines TRBV28 with TRBJ1-5, with D maybe TRBD1 (5 bases). Trimming cost V 8 bases and J 4 bases, with 18 bases left between them. This CDR3 comprises 15 residues. From germline, CDR1 is MDHEN and CDR2 SYDVKM. CDR3 in amino acids: CASVTEGPGNQPQHF. In DNA, the CDR3 is TGTGCCAGCGTGACGGAGGGGCCAGGGAATCAGCCCCAGCATTTT.

This rearrangement joins TRBV6-5 to TRBJ2-5, with 10 nucleotides matching TRBD2. Germline loops: CDR1 MNHEY, CDR2 SVGAGI. This CDR3 contains 15 residues. With V trimmed by 8 bases and J by 5 bases, 11 bases remained unmatched. The CDR3 nucleotides read TGTGCCAGCTCATCTAGCGGGGGACGGGGGGAGACCCAGTACTTC. It codes for CASSSSGGRGETQYF.